One sample yielded the 4 T cell receptor beta chains listed below, sequenced in a study of blood T cell repertoires in COVID-19. Libraries were prepared by immunoSEQ multiplex PCR; TCRdb keeps only in-frame clonotypes and omits some of them. The table includes 150,000 or so clones, over 75% detected once. What was sequenced was peripheral blood. The source of these receptors is a human donor in a cohort sampled during active COVID-19.

The chain employs TRBV3-1 (or the pseudogene TRBV3-2) and TRBJ2-7; 11 bases agree with TRBD2. Per the germline V gene, CDR1 is LGHDT and CDR2 is YNNKEL (reference sequence). This CDR3 comprises 15 residues. Trimming at V came to 2 bases and at J to 4 bases, leaving 4 bases not matched to a gene. The DNA of the CDR3 is TGTGCCAGCAGCCAAAAGGGGACTAGCGGTTACGAGCAGTACGTC. Amino acid sequence: CASSQKGTSGYEQYV.

The chain uses TRBV6-2 or TRBV6-3 and TRBJ2-3, with D possibly TRBD2 on 5 matching bases. Trimming shortened V by 5 bases and J by 1 base, and 16 bases separated the two germline ends. Per germline, CDR1 MNHEY and CDR2 SVGEGT. CDR3 length: 16 residues. The CDR3 region has the DNA TGTGCCAGCAGTGACGGGATTCACTCCGGCACAGATACGCAGTATTTT. As protein: CASSDGIHSGTDTQYF.

The chain employs TRBV7-8 and TRBJ2-7; the match to TRBD2 covers 16 bases. This CDR3 has 16 residues. The V and J ends lost 5 bases and 6 bases, in that order; junction bases with no gene match: 7. CDR1 and CDR2 (germline): SGHVS, FQNEAQ. The CDR3 here is CASSRGTSGGAGEQYF. The CDR3 DNA reads TGTGCCAGCAGCCGAGGGACTAGCGGGGGGGCCGGCGAGCAGTACTTC. Together with reference TRBV7-8 and TRBJ2-7, the CDR3 gives the full variable domain: GAGVSQSPRYKVAKRGQDVALRCDPISGHVSLFWYQQALGQGPEFLTYFQNEAQLDKSGLPSDRFFAERPEGSVSTLKIQRTQQEDSAVYLCASSRGTSGGAGEQYFGPGTRLTVT.

The rearrangement joins TRBV7-8 to TRBJ2-5; 7 bases map to TRBD2. Germline values: CDR1 SGHVS, CDR2 FQNEAQ. The CDR3 runs to 16 residues. The V segment lost 5 bases and the J segment 2 bases; nucleotides outside the gene matches: 11. CDR3 coding DNA: TGTGCCAGCAGCCTGCAAACCGGGACTATTCAAGAGACCCAGTACTTC. Protein: CASSLQTGTIQETQYF.